This T cell receptor (beta chain) was identified in a study of T cells after yellow fever vaccination. Study at large: The fractions with low cell numbers were processed using SMART-Seq v4 Ultra Low Input.

Overall study results and limits: Weaker in magnitude, the secondary response showed a faster peak on day 5 versus 15. Clonotypes appearing in both CD4 and CD8 compartments existed, and their share was small.

Trimming stripped 5 bases from V and 1 base from J, with 14 bases between. The CDR3 has 15 residues. The table lists this clonotype with a few counts. Its antigen is not known. For TCR, cDNA came from 5'RACE template switching, which added a universal primer site and UMIs. TCRdb itself ran the 5' RACE reads through MiXCR, one entry per CDR3 protein. The sample includes 550,000 or so distinct CDR3 sequences, under 25% of them seen just once. This clonotype was obtained from a man aged 25-45 years who received the YFV17D yellow fever vaccine. The chain joins TRBV12-3 or TRBV12-4 to TRBJ1-1; the D is unclear. The sequences come from PBMCs, collected 15 days after the yellow fever booster vaccination. CDR3 nucleotides: TGTGCCAGCAGTATTATGAGGGTAACGAACACTGAAGCTTTCTTT. Protein: CASSIMRVTNTEAFF.